The 17 T cell receptor beta chains in this list originate from one sample, sequenced in a study of regulatory T cells in long-lasting Graves disease. This sample's time point: newly diagnosed GD, antithyroid drugs for less than 3 months. PBMC-derived RNA was used for the TCR library. The authors built TCR beta libraries using iRepertoire HTBI primers and Arm-PCR of CDR3 regions. TCRdb recomputed calls from the multiplex PCR reads with MiXCR, one row per CDR3 protein. The sample lists under 450,000 distinct CDR3 sequences, 15% to 20% seen once, with 20% in the top ten. The same data also went into a second study, on T cells in Graves' hyperthyroidism and ophthalmopathy.

The specimen comprised peripheral blood mononuclear cells (PBMCs), sampled at new diagnosis, from a patient treated with antithyroid drugs. These receptor sequences come from a woman aged 18-29 years with Graves disease.

This clonotype was detected many times. The CDR3 region has the DNA TGCGCCAGCAGCTTGGCCCAGGGGAACACTGAAGCTTTCTTT. This encodes CASSLAQGNTEAFF. V usage is TRBV5-1 and J usage is TRBJ1-1, with D maybe TRBD1 (5 bases). This CDR3 has 14 amino acids. Germline lookup yields CDR1 SGHRS and CDR2 YFSETQ. With 0 bases removed from V and 1 base from J, the gap between germline ends came to 7 bases. The entire variable domain, with the rest obtained from reference TRBV5-1 and TRBJ1-1, is as follows: KAGVTQTPRYLIKTRGQQVTLSCSPISGHRSVSWYQQTPGQGLQFLFEYFSETQRNKGNFPGRFSGRQFSNSRSEMNVSTLELGDSALYLCASSLAQGNTEAFFGQGTRLTVV.

As for this clonotype: A read error may be the cause here, since a much bigger clone is one base away. The chain couples TRBV28 to TRBJ1-5, with TRBD1 identical over 7 bases. The V gene end was trimmed by 5 bases and the J gene end by 0 bases; junction bases not matched to a gene: 7. The CDR3 length is 16 residues. Germline CDR1 reads MDHEN; CDR2 reads SYDVKM. The CDR3 here is CASSPGRGDSNQPQHF. CDR3 sequence (DNA): TGTGCCAGCAGTCCGGGCAGGGGGGATAGCAATCAGCCCCAGCATTTT.

This clonotype was picked up a small number of times. The chain is built from TRBV6-2 or TRBV6-3 and TRBJ1-4, with D tentatively TRBD1 (6 bases). Germline CDR1 reads MNHEY; CDR2 reads SVGEGT. The CDR3 extends over 13 amino acids. With 7 bases removed from V and 8 bases from J, the gap between germline ends came to 14 bases. CDR3: CASISRDNEKLFF. In DNA, the CDR3 is TGTGCCAGCATCTCACGGGACAACGAAAAACTGTTTTTT.

The chain has TRBV6-2 or TRBV6-3 and TRBJ2-3; D is ambiguous. The CDR3 runs to 14 residues. Deletions cut 4 bases from V and 2 bases from J, with 10 bases between. Germline V gene sequence: CDR1 MNHEY, CDR2 SVGEGT. The CDR3 is CASSSYGDTDTQYF. The CDR3 DNA sequence: TGTGCCAGCAGTTCATACGGTGACACAGATACGCAGTATTTT.

This clonotype came up many times. This chain links TRBV18 with TRBJ2-7; TRBD1 matches 7 bases. Germline V gene sequence: CDR1 KGHSH, CDR2 LQKENI. This CDR3 is built from 13 residues. V shed 5 bases, J shed 5 bases, and the junction held 6 bases outside the gene matches. The CDR3 nucleotides are TGTGCCAGCTCAGGGACAGTGGCAAACGAGCAGTACTTC. This codes for CASSGTVANEQYF.

The chain couples TRBV4-1 to TRBJ2-1; TRBD2 matches 15 bases. In germline, CDR1 is MGHRA, CDR2 YSYEKL. The CDR3 contains 19 residues. The trim removed 7 bases at V and 0 bases at J, leaving 10 bases unmatched. The CDR3 spells CASTGTGTSGGSSYNEQFF. CDR3 DNA: TGCGCCAGCACCGGTACCGGGACTAGCGGGGGGAGCTCCTACAATGAGCAGTTCTTC.

This clonotype was detected many times. A read error may produce the germline difference seen at one junction end. The chain joins TRBV7-3 to TRBJ2-1; TRBD2 aligns across 8 bases. CDR1 is SGHTA and CDR2 is FQGTGA in the germline V gene. The CDR3 contains 16 residues. The CDR3 protein is CASSLVSGTSYNEQFF. DNA of the CDR3: TGTGCTAGCAGCTTAGTTAGCGGGACGTCCTACAATGAGCAGTTCTTC.

This clonotype turned up a few times. The J gene is TRBJ2-3, the V gene TRBV27; no definite D call. There are 12 residues in the CDR3. CDR1 is MNHEY and CDR2 is SMNVEV in the germline V gene (reference sequence). Trimming cost V 5 bases and J 2 bases, with 5 bases left between them. This CDR3 is CASSHITDTQYF. The CDR3 DNA sequence: TGTGCCAGCAGTCACATCACAGATACGCAGTATTTT.

The table lists this clonotype with many counts. V gene TRBV6-1 combines with J gene TRBJ1-1; D possibly corresponds to TRBD1 (5 bases). V gave up 5 bases and J gave up 7 bases, with 11 bases separating them. In germline, CDR1 is MNHNS, CDR2 SASEGT. The CDR3 has 12 amino acids. The CDR3 DNA follows: TGTGCCAGCAGTCGGGACGGGTTTGAAGCTTTCTTT. Amino acid sequence: CASSRDGFEAFF.

This clonotype was counted ten times or more. The chain employs TRBV30 and TRBJ2-7; D is unresolved. The V end lost 3 bases, the J end lost 2 bases, and 14 bases lay between the germline ends. The CDR3 contains 14 residues. Germline assignment: CDR1 GTSNPN and CDR2 SVGIG (reference sequence). CDR3 nucleotides: TGTGCCTGGAGCGTAAAAGGTTTAGCCTACGAGCAGTACTTC. It yields the protein CAWSVKGLAYEQYF.

To note about this clonotype: Since a far larger clone is one base different, this is likely a read error. The gene calls are TRBV7-2 and TRBJ1-2, with D perhaps TRBD1 (5 bases). The CDR3 has 14 amino acids. V was clipped by 5 bases and J by 0 bases, with 10 bases between them. Germline CDR1 reads SGHTA; CDR2 reads FQGNSA. CDR3 residues: CASSQGASNYGYTF. In DNA, the CDR3 is TGTGCCAGCAGCCAGGGAGCCTCTAACTATGGCTACACCTTC.

In its sample, this clonotype was seen many times. This chain connects TRBV15 to TRBJ1-1; no clear D gene. The V end was cut by 5 bases, the J end by 0 bases, with 7 bases between. The CDR3 contains 13 residues. The V gene's germline CDR1 is LNHNV and CDR2 YYDKDF (reference sequence). CDR3 in amino acids: CATSVDMNTEAFF. The DNA of the CDR3 is TGTGCCACCAGCGTAGACATGAACACTGAAGCTTTCTTT.

At least ten counts were recorded for this clonotype. The chain couples TRBV12-3 or TRBV12-4 to TRBJ1-4; 8 positions agree with TRBD1. This CDR3 has 14 residues. J lost 8 bases, V lost 3 bases, and 5 bases had no gene match. DNA of the CDR3: TGTGCCAGCAGTTTCGGACAGGGTTTAGAAAAACTGTTTTTT. Translated: CASSFGQGLEKLFF.

This clonotype was counted between two and nine times. This chain links TRBV12-3 or TRBV12-4 with TRBJ2-7; D assignment may be TRBD1 or TRBD2 (5 bases each). The CDR3 has 13 amino acids. V lost 7 bases and J 4 bases, leaving 14 bases between the germline ends. CDR3 DNA: TGTGCCAGCAATCCGGGTTGGGGGTACGAGCAGTACTTC. This gives the protein CASNPGWGYEQYF.

On this clonotype: This may be a read error: a much more frequent sequence differs by one nucleotide. The V call is TRBV7-6, the J call TRBJ2-7, with D possibly being TRBD2 (5 bases). Germline loops: CDR1 SGHVS, CDR2 FNYEAQ. The CDR3 length is 16 residues. CDR3 in DNA: TGTGCCAGCAGCTTAATCGCGGGTCAGGACTCCTACGAGCGGTACTTC. Its protein is CASSLIAGQDSYERYF.

This clonotype has a handful of counts. The rearrangement joins TRBV19 to TRBJ1-5; the D is unclear. The CDR3 length is 15 residues. Germline V gene data show CDR1 as LNHDA and CDR2 as SQIVND (reference sequence). Trimming cost V 8 bases and J 4 bases, with 18 bases left between them. CDR3 protein: CASALSSSRNQPQHF. CDR3 nucleotide sequence: TGTGCCAGTGCTTTAAGTTCAAGTCGAAATCAGCCCCAGCATTTT. Using reference TRBV19 and TRBJ1-5 for the parts outside the CDR3, the full variable domain is DGGITQSPKYLFRKEGQNVTLSCEQNLNHDAMYWYRQDPGQGLRLIYYSQIVNDFQKGDIAEGYSVSREKKESFPLTVTSAQKNPTAFYLCASALSSSRNQPQHFGDGTRLSIL.

This clonotype was recorded at least ten times. This rearrangement joins TRBV7-9 to TRBJ2-7, with 11 nucleotides matching TRBD1. Germline CDR1 reads SEHNR; CDR2 reads FQNEAQ (reference sequence). CDR3 length: 15 residues. V gave up 2 bases and J gave up 7 bases; unmatched junction bases: 7. This CDR3 reads CASSLMGQGVVEQYF. The DNA of the CDR3 is TGTGCCAGCAGCTTAATGGGACAGGGGGTAGTGGAGCAGTACTTC.